A selection of T cell receptor beta chains follows, all from one sample in a study of T-cell reconstitution after alpha-beta-depleted transplantation in children. Each CDR3 protein gets one entry after TCRdb re-called the PCR reads with MiXCR. The sample has 90,000 to 100,000 distinct CDR3 sequences; less than 25% are singletons. Sequenced here: PBMCs, sampled before TCRalphabeta/CD19-depleted stem cell transplant. The source is a boy between 2 and 15 years old with acute lymphoblastic leukemia, due to receive a stem cell transplant. Each CDR3 is given with its conserved first and last residue. Fields, in order: J gene, V gene, clone size, D gene, CDR3 protein, CDR3 DNA. A D gene is named only where the DNA matches it firmly. Part of the rows lack a size; the others show once, few, many or a class for expanded clones.

TRBJ2-7,TRBV20-1,NA,TRBD1,CSAPRDRASEQYF,TGCAGTGCTCCCCGGGACAGGGCCTCCGAGCAGTACTTC
TRBJ2-2,TRBV2,NA,NA,CASNTGSNTGELFF,TGTGCCAGCAATACGGGTTCGAACACCGGGGAGCTGTTTTTT
TRBJ2-5,TRBV7-8,NA,TRBD2,CASSSGTSGGAVETQYF,TGTGCCAGCAGCTCCGGGACTAGCGGAGGGGCCGTTGAGACCCAGTACTTC
TRBJ2-2,TRBV5-6,few,NA,CASSLAGGELFF,TGTGCCAGCAGCTTGGCCGGCGGGGAGCTGTTTTTT
TRBJ2-3,TRBV5-1,NA,NA,CASSLEGTRDTQYF,TGCGCCAGCAGCTTGGAAGGAACTAGAGATACGCAGTATTTT
TRBJ2-1,TRBV9,few,NA,CASSPRLGSYNEQFF,TGTGCCAGCAGCCCTAGACTAGGAAGCTACAATGAGCAGTTCTTC
TRBJ2-7,TRBV12-3/TRBV12-4,few,NA,CASSSLYDEQYF,TGTGCCAGCAGTTCCCTCTACGATGAGCAGTACTTC
TRBJ2-7,TRBV4-2,NA,TRBD2,CASSQAIPPSGGAVPPRFYEQYF,TGTGCCAGCAGCCAAGCAATCCCCCCTAGCGGAGGGGCCGTTCCACCTCGATTCTACGAGCAGTACTTC
TRBJ2-7,TRBV28,many,NA,CASFSPGPSSYEQYF,TGTGCCAGTTTTAGCCCCGGGCCTAGCTCCTACGAGCAGTACTTC
TRBJ2-1,TRBV20-1,NA,TRBD2,CSARGTSGRVHEQFF,TGCAGTGCCAGAGGGACTAGCGGGAGGGTTCATGAGCAGTTCTTC
TRBJ1-2,TRBV28,NA,NA,CASSLLTADYGYTF,TGTGCCAGCAGTTTATTGACCGCGGACTATGGCTACACCTTC
TRBJ2-2,TRBV14,few,NA,CASSQEQWATNTGELFF,TGTGCCAGCAGCCAAGAGCAATGGGCTACGAACACCGGGGAGCTGTTTTTT
TRBJ2-1,TRBV29-1,few,NA,CSVDGVRNEQFF,TGCAGCGTTGATGGGGTACGGAATGAGCAGTTCTTC
TRBJ2-5,TRBV20-1,few,NA,CSAREQETQYF,TGCAGTGCTAGAGAGCAAGAGACCCAGTACTTC
TRBJ2-2,TRBV12-3/TRBV12-4,many,NA,CASSPGGTGELFF,TGTGCCAGCAGTCCCGGCGGAACCGGGGAGCTGTTTTTT
TRBJ2-1,TRBV14,NA,TRBD2,CASSRGLAEMSSYNEQFF,TGTGCCAGCAGCCGGGGACTAGCGGAAATGAGCTCCTACAATGAGCAGTTCTTC
TRBJ2-7,TRBV2,NA,NA,CASSDRYEQYF,TGTGCCAGCAGTGACCGGTACGAGCAGTACTTC
TRBJ2-7,TRBV5-4,few,TRBD1,CASSLGDRDEQYF,TGTGCCAGCAGCTTGGGGGACAGGGACGAGCAGTACTTC
TRBJ2-4,TRBV12-3/TRBV12-4,few,NA,CASSLEGVQYF,TGTGCCAGCAGTTTAGAAGGGGTTCAGTACTTC
TRBJ2-3,TRBV7-2,few,TRBD2,CASTERGTSEDTQYF,TGTGCCAGCACCGAGCGAGGGACTAGCGAAGATACGCAGTATTTT
TRBJ2-7,TRBV10-3,NA,TRBD2,CAVGRATYEQYF,TGTGCCGTAGGGAGGGCCACCTACGAGCAGTACTTC
TRBJ1-1,TRBV20-1,NA,NA,CSARDRGSGGEAFF,TGCAGTGCTAGAGATCGGGGGAGTGGTGGGGAAGCTTTCTTT
TRBJ2-7,TRBV6-2/TRBV6-3,once,NA,CASSYNPPYEQYF,TGTGCCAGCAGTTACAATCCACCCTACGAGCAGTACTTC
TRBJ2-3,TRBV11-2,many,TRBD1,CASSGGQTDTQYF,TGTGCCAGCAGCGGGGGACAGACAGATACGCAGTATTTT
TRBJ2-2,TRBV7-7,few,NA,CASSLVRGELFF,TGTGCCAGCAGCTTAGTGAGAGGGGAGCTGTTTTTT
TRBJ1-4,TRBV6-1,NA,NA,CASSPRPGVTNEKLFF,TGTGCCAGCAGTCCCCGTCCAGGGGTAACTAATGAAAAACTGTTTTTT
TRBJ2-1,TRBV6-1,few,TRBD2,CASRGTSGSGDSYNEQFF,TGTGCCAGCAGAGGGACTAGCGGATCCGGCGACTCCTACAATGAGCAGTTCTTC
TRBJ2-2,TRBV6-2/TRBV6-3,NA,NA,CASSPRVETGELFF,TGTGCCAGCAGTCCCCGGGTGGAAACCGGGGAGCTGTTTTTT
TRBJ2-1,TRBV20-1,NA,TRBD2,CSASVASGGSYNEQFF,TGCAGTGCTAGTGTGGCTAGCGGAGGATCCTACAATGAGCAGTTCTTC
TRBJ1-5,TRBV19,few,TRBD1,CASSRGGPQPQHF,TGTGCCAGTAGTCGAGGGGGCCCTCAGCCCCAGCATTTT
TRBJ2-5,TRBV21-1,few,NA,CASSNDQVWGQETQYF,TGTGCCAGCAGCAACGACCAAGTTTGGGGGCAAGAGACCCAGTACTTC
TRBJ2-5,TRBV6-5,few,TRBD2,CASSYAGAQYF,TGTGCCAGCAGTTACGCGGGGGCCCAGTACTTC